The 31 T cell receptor beta chains below were found in one sample sequenced in a study of CD8 T cells in Susac syndrome. RNA in amounts of roughly 0.45 to 1 ug was reverse transcribed with random hexamers. TCRdb reprocessed the immunoSEQ multiplex PCR reads with MiXCR, giving one entry per CDR3 protein. The table lists about 120,000 distinct CDR3 sequences, about 93% of them singletons. Sequences were obtained from CD8+ T cells from PBMCs. Receptors originate from a human donor with Susac syndrome.

This rearrangement joins TRBV28 to TRBJ2-4; TRBD1 agrees at 7 bases. V shed 4 bases, J shed 6 bases, and the junction held 3 bases outside the gene matches. The CDR3 loop spans 13 amino acids. Germline-derived CDR1 and CDR2 are MDHEN and SYDVKM. The CDR3 here is CASSSGTANIQYF. DNA of the CDR3: TGTGCCAGCAGTTCCGGGACAGCAAACATTCAGTACTTC.

The chain recombines TRBV4-1 with TRBJ2-7; D is perhaps TRBD2 (6 bases). Trimming stripped 0 bases from V and 5 bases from J, with 14 bases between. CDR3 length: 15 amino acids. Per germline, CDR1 MGHRA and CDR2 YSYEKL. The CDR3 nucleotides are TGCGCCAGCAGCCAAGAGGCGCAGGGAGGCGACGAGCAGTACTTC. Translated, it gives CASSQEAQGGDEQYF.

V is TRBV12-3 or TRBV12-4 and J is TRBJ2-7, with D hard to call. Trimming pared 5 bases from V and 4 bases from J, leaving 12 bases between. This CDR3 region has 13 residues. DNA for the CDR3: TGTGCCAGCAGTCGGCCTGACGGATACGAGCAGTACTTC. Translation gives CASSRPDGYEQYF.

The genes are TRBV25-1 and TRBJ2-7; D is ambiguous. CDR1 and CDR2 from the germline V gene are MGHDK and SYGVNS. The CDR3 extends over 13 amino acids. Trimming stripped 3 bases from V and 4 bases from J, with 10 bases between. The CDR3 DNA reads as TGTGCCAGCAGTGAGCAATCCGAATACGAGCAGTACTTC. This codes for CASSEQSEYEQYF.

The chain employs TRBV7-2 and TRBJ2-7; TRBD2 agrees at 8 bases. The CDR3 consists of 14 residues. Looked up from germline, CDR1 is SGHTA and CDR2 is FQGNSA. V dropped 5 bases and J dropped 6; count of bases not matched to a gene: 9. Written as DNA, the CDR3 is TGTGCCAGCAGCCCCCTTAGCGGGAACGTCGAGCAGTACTTC. This sequence encodes CASSPLSGNVEQYF.

The genes are TRBV27 and TRBJ1-2; 7 bases match TRBD1. The CDR3 has 15 amino acids. J gave up 3 bases and V 5 bases, and 9 bases lay outside the gene matches. The germline V gene encodes CDR1 MNHEY and CDR2 SMNVEV (reference sequence). CDR3 in amino acids: CASSISTGSDYGYTF. The CDR3 DNA sequence: TGTGCCAGCAGTATCTCGACAGGGTCGGACTATGGCTACACCTTC.

This chain links TRBV15 with TRBJ2-3; D perhaps matches TRBD2 (7 bases). The CDR3 consists of 15 residues. The V gene's germline CDR1 is LNHNV and CDR2 YYDKDF (reference sequence). Trimming took off 3 bases at V and 2 bases at J, with 12 bases between the two ends. In DNA, the CDR3 is TGTGCCACCAGCAGGGGGGGGGCTATCACAGATACGCAGTATTTT. Translating gives CATSRGGAITDTQYF.

J is TRBJ1-2 and V is TRBV6-6; D remains unclear. CDR1 MNHNY and CDR2 SVGAGI come from the germline V gene (reference sequence). This CDR3 is built from 13 residues. With 5 bases removed from V and 2 bases from J, the gap between germline ends came to 9 bases. This chain's CDR3 is CASSGRENYGYTF. The CDR3 DNA is TGTGCCAGCAGTGGGAGAGAGAACTATGGCTACACCTTC.

This sequence joins TRBV28 and TRBJ2-5, with no clear D. The CDR3 is made up of 13 amino acids. CDR1 and CDR2 (germline): MDHEN, SYDVKM. V lost 3 bases and J lost 4, with 9 bases in between. DNA for the CDR3: TGTGCCAGCAGTTTCCGCCTAAGAGAGACCCAGTACTTC. It codes for CASSFRLRETQYF.

In this sample, this clonotype turned up once. The rearrangement joins TRBV4-2 to TRBJ2-1; D may be TRBD2 (6 bases). Germline V gene data show CDR1 as LGHNA and CDR2 as YNFKEQ. The V end was cut by 0 bases, the J end by 4 bases, with 13 bases between. The CDR3 covers 16 residues. The CDR3 coding sequence is TGTGCCAGCAGCCAAGATGCGGGGCACACATACAATGAGCAGTTCTTC. Translated: CASSQDAGHTYNEQFF.

Concerning this clonotype itself: An end of the junction differs from the germline gene, which may be a read error. The V gene is TRBV2, the J gene TRBJ2-3, with a tentative D call TRBD2 (5 bases). The CDR3 runs to 10 residues. Germline V gene lookup returns CDR1 SNHLY and CDR2 FYNNEI. The CDR3 loop reads CASSAAAVDF. The CDR3 DNA reads as TGTGCCAGCAGTGCAGCGGCCGTGGATTTT.

The gene calls are TRBV3-1 and TRBJ1-2; D perhaps matches TRBD1 (6 bases). Germline CDR1 is LGHDT and CDR2 is YNNKEL (reference sequence). The CDR3 loop spans 13 amino acids. The ends were cut back, 7 bases at V and 8 bases at J, with 17 bases in the middle. This CDR3 is CASTRRGRGGYTF. The CDR3 DNA reads as TGTGCCAGCACCCGAAGGGGCAGGGGAGGCTACACCTTC.

In DNA, the CDR3 is TGTGCCAGCAGCGAGTCGGACAGGGGGTCAGATACGCAGTATTTT. Its protein product is CASSESDRGSDTQYF. The V and J genes are TRBV7-6 and TRBJ2-3; 10 positions agree with TRBD1. The CDR3 spans 15 residues. From germline, CDR1 is SGHVS and CDR2 FNYEAQ. The V and J ends lost 5 bases and 4 bases, in that order; junction bases with no gene match: 6.

The gene calls are TRBV12-5 and TRBJ2-7; D is ambiguous. The germline V and J ends were trimmed by 5 bases and 2 bases, with 7 bases remaining between them. CDR1 is LGHNT and CDR2 is FRNRAP in the germline V gene. This CDR3 is 12 amino acids long. The CDR3 region has the DNA TGTGCTAGTGGTCCCGTTGCCTACGAGCAGTACTTC. Translated, it gives CASGPVAYEQYF. Full variable domain (remainder filled in from reference TRBV12-5 and TRBJ2-7): DARVTQTPRHKVTEMGQEVTMRCQPILGHNTVFWYRQTMMQGLELLAYFRNRAPLDDSGMPKDRFSAEMPDATLATLKIQPSEPRDSAVYFCASGPVAYEQYFGPGTRLTVT.

The genes are TRBV15 and TRBJ1-2; D is unclear. CDR1 is LNHNV and CDR2 is YYDKDF in the germline V gene (reference sequence). V lost 1 base to trimming and J lost 4 bases, with 10 bases between them. The CDR3 spans 14 residues. The CDR3 bases are TGTGCCACCAGCAGAGGGGCTGAAATCTATGGCTACACCTTC. This sequence encodes CATSRGAEIYGYTF. Supplemented by reference TRBV15 and TRBJ1-2, the full variable domain reads DAMVIQNPRYQVTQFGKPVTLSCSQTLNHNVMYWYQQKSSQAPKLLFHYYDKDFNNEADTPDNFQSRRPNTSFCFLDIRSPGLGDTAMYLCATSRGAEIYGYTFGSGTRLTVV.

The rearrangement links TRBV27 to TRBJ2-7; D is uncertain. The CDR3 consists of 14 residues. Trimming shortened V by 6 bases and J by 3 bases, and 15 bases separated the two germline ends. Germline values: CDR1 MNHEY, CDR2 SMNVEV (reference sequence). The CDR3 nucleotides are TGTGCCAGCAGGGCCGTCCGGGTAGGCTACGAGCAGTACTTC. Translating it yields CASRAVRVGYEQYF.

The chain has TRBV11-2 and TRBJ2-5, with 7 bases that match TRBD2. Losses at the gene ends were 0 bases for V and 2 bases for J; bases not matched to a gene: 6. The CDR3 runs 16 residues. Germline V gene sequence: CDR1 SGHAT, CDR2 FQNNGV. CDR3 DNA: TGTGCCAGCAGCTTAGAAGGCGGGAGCGGACAAGAGACCCAGTACTTC. It specifies CASSLEGGSGQETQYF.

This rearrangement joins TRBV29-1 to TRBJ2-7; D is ambiguous. The CDR3 is 13 amino acids. Trimming stripped 3 bases from V and 6 bases from J, with 15 bases between. In germline, CDR1 is SQVTM, CDR2 ANQGSEA. The CDR3, as DNA: TGCAGCGTTGAGTCCCAGGAGTGGGGCGAGCAGTACTTC. It is translated as CSVESQEWGEQYF.

This sequence joins TRBV6-2 or TRBV6-3 and TRBJ1-6; the match to TRBD1 covers 10 bases. The CDR3 runs to 14 residues. J gave up 10 bases and V 6 bases, and 6 bases lay outside the gene matches. Germline assignment: CDR1 MNHEY and CDR2 SVGEGT. The CDR3 reads CASSPGTGVSPLHF. CDR3 bases: TGTGCCAGCAGCCCCGGGACAGGGGTCTCACCCCTCCACTTT.

This chain uses TRBV11-1 with TRBJ2-7; 9 bases fit TRBD1. This CDR3 region has 15 residues. Germline loops: CDR1 SGHAT, CDR2 FQDESV (reference sequence). V lost 3 bases to trimming and J lost 1 base; unmatched junction nucleotides: 4. CDR3 bases: TGTGCCAGCAGCTTTGGGACAGGGAAATCCTACGAGCAGTACTTC. Protein: CASSFGTGKSYEQYF. Using reference TRBV11-1 and TRBJ2-7 for the parts outside the CDR3, the full variable domain is EAEVAQSPRYKITEKSQAVAFWCDPISGHATLYWYRQILGQGPELLVQFQDESVVDDSQLPKDRFSAERLKGVDSTLKIQPAELGDSAMYLCASSFGTGKSYEQYFGPGTRLTVT.

Only one count was recorded for this clonotype. The rearrangement links TRBV5-1 to TRBJ2-1; 10 nucleotides agree with TRBD2. V dropped 0 bases and J dropped 6; count of bases not matched to a gene: 9. The germline gives CDR1 SGHRS, CDR2 YFSETQ. The CDR3 sequence is 17 residues long. The CDR3 region is CASSLALRAGGSNEQFF. Here the CDR3 DNA reads TGCGCCAGCAGCTTGGCCCTCCGAGCGGGAGGGAGCAATGAGCAGTTCTTC.

V is TRBV15 and J is TRBJ2-7, with a tentative D call TRBD1 (6 bases). Trimming pared 5 bases from V and 0 bases from J, leaving 17 bases between. The CDR3 is 16 amino acids. Germline loops: CDR1 LNHNV, CDR2 YYDKDF (reference sequence). DNA for the CDR3: TGTGCCACCAGCCCTACAGGGACACAGAGCTCCTACGAGCAGTACTTC. Encoded protein: CATSPTGTQSSYEQYF.

The chain links TRBV2 to TRBJ2-7; 7 bases are shared with TRBD2. With 8 bases clipped from V and 2 bases from J, the junction kept 18 bases outside the gene matches. CDR1 is SNHLY and CDR2 is FYNNEI in the germline V gene. The length of the CDR3 is 17 residues. In DNA form, the CDR3 reads TGTGCCAGCCCCGACCCCCACCCAGCGGGGCAAACCTACGAGCAGTACTTC. It is translated as CASPDPHPAGQTYEQYF.

The J gene is TRBJ2-2, the V gene TRBV12-3 or TRBV12-4, with 9 positions matching TRBD2. J was trimmed by 6 bases and V by 1 base; bases with no gene match: 3. This CDR3 has 15 residues. CDR3 DNA sequence: TGTGCCAGCAGTTTAGAGGGGACTAGCCCCGGGGAGCTGTTTTTT. It specifies CASSLEGTSPGELFF.

The genes are TRBV12-3 or TRBV12-4 and TRBJ2-3, with unresolved D. Trimming removed 6 bases from V and 2 bases from J, with 6 bases in between. The CDR3 totals 12 residues. DNA of the CDR3: TGTGCCAGCAGGGCGGACACAGATACGCAGTATTTT. It yields the protein CASRADTDTQYF.

The V and J genes are TRBV9 and TRBJ2-5; 8 nucleotides match TRBD2. Germline CDR1 and CDR2: SGDLS and YYNGEE. This CDR3 contains 16 residues. The V and J ends lost 0 bases and 5 bases, in that order; junction bases with no gene match: 9. Here the CDR3 reads CASSVVSGEHGETQYF. CDR3 DNA sequence: TGTGCCAGCAGCGTAGTTAGCGGGGAGCATGGGGAGACCCAGTACTTC.

The chain recombines TRBV25-1 with TRBJ2-5; D perhaps matches TRBD1 (5 bases). Germline V gene sequence: CDR1 MGHDK, CDR2 SYGVNS. The CDR3 runs to 20 residues. Between the trimmed V and J ends, which lost 3 bases and 4 bases, there was a span of 30 bases. The CDR3 bases are TGTGCCAGCAGTGAGGACCGTGCCGAACCATCTTTACAGGCAGGAGAGACCCAGTACTTC. It encodes CASSEDRAEPSLQAGETQYF.

The gene calls are TRBV20-1 and TRBJ2-3, with D maybe TRBD1 (5 bases). Trimming removed 6 bases from V and 0 bases from J, with 13 bases in between. The CDR3 extends over 14 amino acids. The germline V gene encodes CDR1 DFQATT and CDR2 SNEGSKA (reference sequence). This CDR3 reads CSAWVGASTDTQYF. CDR3 in DNA: TGCAGTGCCTGGGTTGGGGCGAGCACAGATACGCAGTATTTT.

CDR3 DNA: TGTGCCAGCAGTTCCAGCGGAGGGGGGGAGACCCAGTACTTC. Its translation is CASSSSGGGETQYF. The chain carries TRBV6-5 and TRBJ2-5; D may correspond to TRBD1 or TRBD2 (6 bases each). Looked up from germline, CDR1 is MNHEY and CDR2 is SVGAGI. The CDR3 runs to 14 residues. V was trimmed by 4 bases and J by 5 bases, leaving 14 bases between them.

V usage is TRBV6-6 and J usage is TRBJ2-7, with 7 nucleotides matching TRBD1. This CDR3 region has 13 residues. The V segment lost 5 bases and the J segment 3 bases; nucleotides outside the gene matches: 4. Germline lookup yields CDR1 MNHNY and CDR2 SVGAGI (reference sequence). CDR3 loop: CASSPDRSYEQYF. For the CDR3, the DNA is TGTGCCAGCAGTCCGGACAGGAGCTACGAGCAGTACTTC.

The V gene is TRBV29-1, the J gene TRBJ2-1; 8 nucleotides align to TRBD1. CDR1 is SQVTM, CDR2 ANQGSEA, per germline. CDR3 length: 14 amino acids. The J segment lost 0 bases and the V segment lost 7 bases, leaving 5 bases of the junction unmatched. The CDR3, as DNA: TGCAGCGGGACAGGGTTGGGCTCCTACAATGAGCAGTTCTTC. Translating gives CSGTGLGSYNEQFF.